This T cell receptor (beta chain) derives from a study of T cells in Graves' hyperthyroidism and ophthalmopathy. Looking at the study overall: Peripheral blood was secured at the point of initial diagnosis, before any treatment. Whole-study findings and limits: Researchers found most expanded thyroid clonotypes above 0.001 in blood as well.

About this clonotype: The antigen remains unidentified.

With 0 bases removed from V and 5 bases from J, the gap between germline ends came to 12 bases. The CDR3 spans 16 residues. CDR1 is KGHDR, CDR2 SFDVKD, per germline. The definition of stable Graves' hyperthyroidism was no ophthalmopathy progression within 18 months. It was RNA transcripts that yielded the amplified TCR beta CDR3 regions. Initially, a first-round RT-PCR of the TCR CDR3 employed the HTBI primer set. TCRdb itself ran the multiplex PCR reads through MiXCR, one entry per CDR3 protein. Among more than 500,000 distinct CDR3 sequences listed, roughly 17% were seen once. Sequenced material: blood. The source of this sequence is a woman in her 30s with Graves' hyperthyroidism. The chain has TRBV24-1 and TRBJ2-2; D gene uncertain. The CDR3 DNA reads TGTGCCACCAGTGATTTGGTTTCGGTGGGGACCGGGGAGCTGTTTTTT. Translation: CATSDLVSVGTGELFF.